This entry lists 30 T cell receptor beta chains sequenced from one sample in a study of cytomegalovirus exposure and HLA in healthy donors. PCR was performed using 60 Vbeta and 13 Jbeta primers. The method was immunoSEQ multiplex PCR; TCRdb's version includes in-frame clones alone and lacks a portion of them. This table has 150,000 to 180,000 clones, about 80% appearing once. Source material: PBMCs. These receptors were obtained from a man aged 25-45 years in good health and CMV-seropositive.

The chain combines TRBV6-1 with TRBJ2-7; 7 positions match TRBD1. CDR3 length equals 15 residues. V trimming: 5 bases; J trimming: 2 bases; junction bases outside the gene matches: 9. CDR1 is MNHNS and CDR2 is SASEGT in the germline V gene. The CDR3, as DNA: TGTGCCAGCAGTATAACGGGACAGTCCCCCTACGAGCAGTACTTC. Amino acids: CASSITGQSPYEQYF.

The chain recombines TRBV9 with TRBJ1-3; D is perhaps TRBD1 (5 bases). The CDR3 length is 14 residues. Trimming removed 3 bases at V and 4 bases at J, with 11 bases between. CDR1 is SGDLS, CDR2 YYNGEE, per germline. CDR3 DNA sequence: TGTGCCAGCAGCGCTTCGGGGGGGGGAAACACCATATATTTT. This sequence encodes CASSASGGGNTIYF.

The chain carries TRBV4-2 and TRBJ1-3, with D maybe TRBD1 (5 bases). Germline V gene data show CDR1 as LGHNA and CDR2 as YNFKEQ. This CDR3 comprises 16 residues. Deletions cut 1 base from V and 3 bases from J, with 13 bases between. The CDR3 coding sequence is TGTGCCAGCAGCCAAGCGGTAGGGGAAGATGGAAACACCATATATTTT. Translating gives CASSQAVGEDGNTIYF.

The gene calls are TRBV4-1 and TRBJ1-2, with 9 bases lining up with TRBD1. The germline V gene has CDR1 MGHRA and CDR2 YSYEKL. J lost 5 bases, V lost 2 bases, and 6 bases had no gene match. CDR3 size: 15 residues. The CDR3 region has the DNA TGCGCCAGCAGCCAAACGGGACAGGGACTTTATGGCTACACCTTC. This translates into CASSQTGQGLYGYTF.

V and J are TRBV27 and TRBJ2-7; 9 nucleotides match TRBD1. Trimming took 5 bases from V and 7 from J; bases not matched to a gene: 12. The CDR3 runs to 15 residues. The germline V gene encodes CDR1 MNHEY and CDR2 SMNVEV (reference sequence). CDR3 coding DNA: TGTGCCAGCAGTCGGACAGGGGTTATCCTACGAGAGCAGTACTTC. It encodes CASSRTGVILREQYF.

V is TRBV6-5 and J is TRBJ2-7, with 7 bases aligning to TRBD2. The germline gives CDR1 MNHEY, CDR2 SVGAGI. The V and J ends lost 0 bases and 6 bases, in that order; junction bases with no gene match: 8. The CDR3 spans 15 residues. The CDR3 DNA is TGTGCCAGCAGTTACTCTGGGGGAGGGCTATCCGAGCAGTACTTC. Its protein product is CASSYSGGGLSEQYF.

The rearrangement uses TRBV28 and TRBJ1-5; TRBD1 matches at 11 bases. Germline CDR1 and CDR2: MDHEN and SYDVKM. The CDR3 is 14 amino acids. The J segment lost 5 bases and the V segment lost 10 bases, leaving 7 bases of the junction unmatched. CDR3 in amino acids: CAMGDRGIYQPQHF. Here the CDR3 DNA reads TGTGCCATGGGGGACAGGGGGATTTATCAGCCCCAGCATTTT.

CDR3 nucleotides: TGCGCCAGCAGCTTGGTAGCGGGAGAATCCGGGGAGCTGTTTTTT. Translated: CASSLVAGESGELFF. The chain joins TRBV5-1 to TRBJ2-2; 9 bases match TRBD2. The length of the CDR3 is 15 residues. Germline CDR1 and CDR2: SGHRS and YFSETQ. V lost 0 bases and J lost 6; bases outside the gene matches: 3.

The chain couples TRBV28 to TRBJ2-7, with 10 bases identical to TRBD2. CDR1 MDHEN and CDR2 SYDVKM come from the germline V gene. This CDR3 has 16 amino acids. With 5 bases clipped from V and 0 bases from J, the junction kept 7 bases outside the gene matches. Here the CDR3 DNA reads TGTGCCAGCAGTCGCCTTAGCGGGAGGATCTCCTACGAGCAGTACTTC. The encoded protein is CASSRLSGRISYEQYF.

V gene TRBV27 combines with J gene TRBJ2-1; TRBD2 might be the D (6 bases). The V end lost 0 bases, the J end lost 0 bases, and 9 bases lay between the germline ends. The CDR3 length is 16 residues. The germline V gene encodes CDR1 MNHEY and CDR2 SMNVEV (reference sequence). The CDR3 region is CASSLSTGVSYNEQFF. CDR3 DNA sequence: TGTGCCAGCAGTTTATCCACGGGAGTCTCCTACAATGAGCAGTTCTTC.

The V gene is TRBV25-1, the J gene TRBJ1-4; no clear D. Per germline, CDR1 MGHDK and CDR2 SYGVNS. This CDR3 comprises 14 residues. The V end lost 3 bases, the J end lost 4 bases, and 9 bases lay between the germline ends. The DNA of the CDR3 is TGTGCCAGCAGTGAGCTCGGCGGTAATGAAAAACTGTTTTTT. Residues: CASSELGGNEKLFF. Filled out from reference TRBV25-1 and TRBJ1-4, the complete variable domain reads EADIYQTPRYLVIGTGKKITLECSQTMGHDKMYWYQQDPGMELHLIHYSYGVNSTEKGDLSSESTVSRIRTEHFPLTLESARPSHTSQYLCASSELGGNEKLFFGSGTQLSVL.

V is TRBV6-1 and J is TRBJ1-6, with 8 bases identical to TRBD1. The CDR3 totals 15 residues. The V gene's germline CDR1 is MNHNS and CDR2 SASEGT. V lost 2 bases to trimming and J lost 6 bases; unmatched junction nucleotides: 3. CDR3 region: CASSELDRANSPLHF. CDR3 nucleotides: TGTGCCAGCAGTGAACTGGACAGGGCTAATTCACCCCTCCACTTT.

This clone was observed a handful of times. The DNA for the CDR3 is TGTGCCAGTAGTATAGATCCCGGGAGTCTGAACGAGCAGTACTTC. This sequence encodes CASSIDPGSLNEQYF. This rearrangement joins TRBV19 to TRBJ2-7, with a tentative D call TRBD2 (6 bases). The V end lost 0 bases, the J end lost 5 bases, and 14 bases lay between the germline ends. Germline V lookup: CDR1 LNHDA, CDR2 SQIVND (reference sequence). The CDR3 length is 15 residues.

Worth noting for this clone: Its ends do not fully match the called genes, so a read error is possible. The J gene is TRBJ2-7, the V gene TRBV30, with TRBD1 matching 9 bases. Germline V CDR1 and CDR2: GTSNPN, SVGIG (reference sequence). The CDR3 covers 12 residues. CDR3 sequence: CAGDRDSCEQYF. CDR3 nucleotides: TGTGCCGGGGACAGGGACTCCTGCGAGCAGTACTTC.

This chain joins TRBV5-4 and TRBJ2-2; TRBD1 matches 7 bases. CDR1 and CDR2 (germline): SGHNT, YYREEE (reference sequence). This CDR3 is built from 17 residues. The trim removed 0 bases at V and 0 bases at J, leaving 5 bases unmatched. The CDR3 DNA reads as TGTGCCAGCAGCTTGGCCCCGGACAGGACGAACACCGGGGAGCTGTTTTTT. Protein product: CASSLAPDRTNTGELFF.

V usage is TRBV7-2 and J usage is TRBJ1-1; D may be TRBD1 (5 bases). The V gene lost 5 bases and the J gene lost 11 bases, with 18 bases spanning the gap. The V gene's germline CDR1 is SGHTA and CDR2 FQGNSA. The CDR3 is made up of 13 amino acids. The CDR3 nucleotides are TGTGCCAGCAGCCCAGGGCCACAGGAGTTGGCTTTCTTT. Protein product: CASSPGPQELAFF.

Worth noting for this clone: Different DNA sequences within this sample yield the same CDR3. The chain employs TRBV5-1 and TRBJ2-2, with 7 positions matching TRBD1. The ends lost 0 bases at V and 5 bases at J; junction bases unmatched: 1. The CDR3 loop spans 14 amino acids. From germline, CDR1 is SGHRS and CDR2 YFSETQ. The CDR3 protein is CASSLGQGTGELFF. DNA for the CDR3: TGCGCCAGCAGCTTGGGACAGGGTACCGGGGAGCTGTTTTTT.

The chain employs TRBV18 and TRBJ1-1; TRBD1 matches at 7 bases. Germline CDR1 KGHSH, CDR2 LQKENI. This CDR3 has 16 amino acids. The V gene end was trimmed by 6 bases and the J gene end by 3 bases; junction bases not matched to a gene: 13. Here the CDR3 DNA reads TGTGCCAGCTCCCTACTGACCGGGACAGACTACACTGAAGCTTTCTTT. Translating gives CASSLLTGTDYTEAFF.

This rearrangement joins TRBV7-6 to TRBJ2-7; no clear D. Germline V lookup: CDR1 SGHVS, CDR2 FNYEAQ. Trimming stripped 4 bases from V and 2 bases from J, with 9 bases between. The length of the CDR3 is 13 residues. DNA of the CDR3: TGTGCCAGCAGCTCGAGCGAGACCTACGAGCAGTACTTC. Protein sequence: CASSSSETYEQYF. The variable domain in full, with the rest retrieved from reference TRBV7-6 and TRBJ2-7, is GAGVSQSPRYKVTKRGQDVALRCDPISGHVSLYWYRQALGQGPEFLTYFNYEAQQDKSGLPNDRFSAERPEGSISTLTIQRTEQRDSAMYRCASSSSETYEQYFGPGTRLTVT.

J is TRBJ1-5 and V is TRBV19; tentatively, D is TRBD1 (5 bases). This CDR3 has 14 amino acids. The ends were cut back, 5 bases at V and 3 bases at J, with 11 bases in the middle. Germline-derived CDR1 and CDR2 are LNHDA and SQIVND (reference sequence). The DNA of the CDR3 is TGTGCCAGTAGTCTCAGGGATTACAATCAGCCCCAGCATTTT. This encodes CASSLRDYNQPQHF.

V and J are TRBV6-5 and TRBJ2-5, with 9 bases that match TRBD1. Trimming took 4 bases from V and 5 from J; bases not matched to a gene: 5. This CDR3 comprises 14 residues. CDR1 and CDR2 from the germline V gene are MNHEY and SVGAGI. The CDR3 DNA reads TGTGCCAGCAGTTTGGGACAGGGTGGGGAGACCCAGTACTTC. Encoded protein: CASSLGQGGETQYF.

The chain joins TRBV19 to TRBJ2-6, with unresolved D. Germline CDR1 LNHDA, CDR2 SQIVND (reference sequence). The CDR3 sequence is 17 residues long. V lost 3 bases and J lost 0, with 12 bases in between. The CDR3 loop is CASSMASHRSGANVLTF. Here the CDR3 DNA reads TGTGCCAGTAGTATGGCCTCACACCGCTCTGGGGCCAACGTCCTGACTTTC.

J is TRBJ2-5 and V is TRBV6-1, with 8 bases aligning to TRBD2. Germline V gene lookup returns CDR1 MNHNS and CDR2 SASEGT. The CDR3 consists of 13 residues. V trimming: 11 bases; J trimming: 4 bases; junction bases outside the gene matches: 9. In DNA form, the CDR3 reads TGTGCCGGGGCGGGAGGATATCTAGAGACCCAGTACTTC. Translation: CAGAGGYLETQYF.

The CDR3 region is CASSLSRGQTEAFF. The CDR3, as DNA: TGCGCCAGCAGCTTGTCCAGGGGCCAGACTGAAGCTTTCTTT. The V and J genes are TRBV5-1 and TRBJ1-1; TRBD1 is a possible D gene (6 bases). Per the germline V gene, CDR1 is SGHRS and CDR2 is YFSETQ. The CDR3 extends over 14 amino acids. The ends were cut back, 1 base at V and 5 bases at J, with 12 bases in the middle.

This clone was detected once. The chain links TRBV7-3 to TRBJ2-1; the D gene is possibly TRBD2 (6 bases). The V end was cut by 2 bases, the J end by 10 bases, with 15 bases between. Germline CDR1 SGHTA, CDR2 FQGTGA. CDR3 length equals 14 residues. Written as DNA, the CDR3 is TGTGCCAGCAGCTTAGGAAGGACGGGGGAGGAGCAGTTCTTC. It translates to CASSLGRTGEEQFF.

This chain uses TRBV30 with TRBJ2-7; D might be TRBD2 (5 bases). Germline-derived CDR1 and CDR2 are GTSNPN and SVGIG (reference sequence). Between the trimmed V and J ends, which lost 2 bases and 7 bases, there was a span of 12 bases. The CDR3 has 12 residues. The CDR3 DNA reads TGTGCCTGGAGTCCAACGGAGGCTGAGCAGTACTTC. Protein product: CAWSPTEAEQYF.

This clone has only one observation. The CDR3 loop reads CASTTVASGNTIYF. The CDR3 bases are TGTGCCAGCACTACAGTCGCCTCTGGAAACACCATATATTTT. This chain connects TRBV6-1 to TRBJ1-3; no definite D call. The CDR3 is made up of 14 amino acids. Germline CDR1 and CDR2: MNHNS and SASEGT. Trimming removed 7 bases at V and 0 bases at J, with 10 bases between.

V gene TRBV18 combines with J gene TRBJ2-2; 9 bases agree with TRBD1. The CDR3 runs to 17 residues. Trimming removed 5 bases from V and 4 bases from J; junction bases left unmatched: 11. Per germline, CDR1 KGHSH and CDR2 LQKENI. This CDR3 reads CASSTGGVRWSTGELFF. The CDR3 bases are TGTGCCAGCTCAACAGGGGGCGTCCGATGGAGCACCGGGGAGCTGTTTTTT.

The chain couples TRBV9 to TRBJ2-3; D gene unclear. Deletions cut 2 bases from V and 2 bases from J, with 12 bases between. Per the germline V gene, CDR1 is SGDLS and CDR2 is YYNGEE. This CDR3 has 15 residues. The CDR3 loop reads CASSVASRPTDTQYF. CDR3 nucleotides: TGTGCCAGCAGCGTTGCCTCGCGGCCCACAGATACGCAGTATTTT. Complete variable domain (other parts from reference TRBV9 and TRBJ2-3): DSGVTQTPKHLITATGQRVTLRCSPRSGDLSVYWYQQSLDQGLQFLIQYYNGEERAKGNILERFSAQQFPDLHSELNLSSLELGDSALYFCASSVASRPTDTQYFGPGTRLTVL.

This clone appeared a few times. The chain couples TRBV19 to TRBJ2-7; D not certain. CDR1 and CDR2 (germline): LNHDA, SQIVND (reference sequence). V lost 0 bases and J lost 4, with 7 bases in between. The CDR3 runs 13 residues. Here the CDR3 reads CASSIDLAYEQYF. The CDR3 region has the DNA TGTGCCAGTAGTATAGATCTGGCATACGAGCAGTACTTC.